Below, 3 T cell receptor beta chains from the same sample are listed, as sequenced in a study of blood T cell repertoires in COVID-19. Libraries were prepared by immunoSEQ multiplex PCR; TCRdb keeps only in-frame clonotypes and omits some of them. The sample holds roughly 130,000 clones, around three quarters seen once. Sequences were obtained from peripheral blood. These receptors originate from a man in his sixties with active or convalescent COVID-19.

V gene TRBV7-3 combines with J gene TRBJ2-5; D possibly corresponds to TRBD1 (6 bases). Germline V gives CDR1 SGHTA, CDR2 FQGTGA. There are 13 residues in the CDR3. Trimming left V 3 bases short and J 4 bases short, with 9 bases between. The CDR3 nucleotides read TGTGCCAGCAGCTTCACGACAGGAGAGACCCAGTACTTC. This codes for CASSFTTGETQYF.

Notes on this clone: Other DNA sequences of this sample code for an identical CDR3. The rearrangement links TRBV3-1 (or the pseudogene TRBV3-2) to TRBJ1-2; D is uncertain. The V gene's germline CDR1 is LGHDT and CDR2 YNNKEL (reference sequence). V lost 1 base and J lost 8, with 14 bases in between. CDR3 length: 14 residues. The CDR3 loop is CASSQVGGRGGYTF. CDR3 nucleotides: TGTGCCAGCAGCCAAGTGGGAGGACGGGGAGGCTACACCTTC.

This rearrangement joins TRBV19 to TRBJ2-1; D may be TRBD2 (5 bases). V was trimmed by 3 bases and J by 6 bases, leaving 18 bases between them. The germline CDR1 and CDR2 sequences are LNHDA and SQIVND (reference sequence). The CDR3 is made up of 16 amino acids. CDR3 sequence: CASSIRTPRTGNEQFF. Written as DNA, the CDR3 is TGTGCCAGTAGTATTCGGACTCCCCGTACCGGCAATGAGCAGTTCTTC.